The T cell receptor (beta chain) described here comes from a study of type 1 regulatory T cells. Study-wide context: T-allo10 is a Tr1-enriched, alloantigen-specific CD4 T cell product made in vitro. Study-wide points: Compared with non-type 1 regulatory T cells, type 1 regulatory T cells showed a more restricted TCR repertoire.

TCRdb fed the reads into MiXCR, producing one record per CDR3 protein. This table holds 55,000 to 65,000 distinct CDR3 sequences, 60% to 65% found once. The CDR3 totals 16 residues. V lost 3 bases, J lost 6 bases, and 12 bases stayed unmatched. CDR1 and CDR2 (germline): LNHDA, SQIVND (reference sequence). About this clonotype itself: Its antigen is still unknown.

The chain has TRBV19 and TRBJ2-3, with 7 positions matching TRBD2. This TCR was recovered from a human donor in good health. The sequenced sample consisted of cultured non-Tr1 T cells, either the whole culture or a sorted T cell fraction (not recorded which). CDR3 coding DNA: TGTGCCAGTAGTATGGAGCGGGATCCCCCCGGGGATACGCAGTATTTT. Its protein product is CASSMERDPPGDTQYF.